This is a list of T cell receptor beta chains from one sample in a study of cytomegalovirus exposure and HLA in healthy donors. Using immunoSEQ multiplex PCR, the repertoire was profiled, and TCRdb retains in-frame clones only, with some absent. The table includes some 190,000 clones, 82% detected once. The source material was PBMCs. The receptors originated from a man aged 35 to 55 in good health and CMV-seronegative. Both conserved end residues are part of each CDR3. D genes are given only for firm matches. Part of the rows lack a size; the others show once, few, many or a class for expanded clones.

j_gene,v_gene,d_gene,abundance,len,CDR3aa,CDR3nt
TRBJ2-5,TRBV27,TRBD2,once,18,CASKLSSTRAGAQETQYF,TGTGCCAGCAAACTTAGCTCAACGCGAGCGGGGGCCCAAGAGACCCAGTACTTC
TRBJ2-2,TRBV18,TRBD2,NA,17,CASSLLAGGLNTGELFF,TGTGCCAGCTCTCTCTTAGCGGGAGGCCTGAACACCGGGGAGCTGTTTTTT
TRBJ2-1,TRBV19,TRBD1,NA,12,CASSIVRGRQFF,TGTGCCAGTAGTATAGTCAGGGGGAGGCAGTTCTTC
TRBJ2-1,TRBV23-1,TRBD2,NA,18,CASSQSGLAGGSYNEQFF,TGCGCCAGCAGTCAGTCGGGACTAGCGGGAGGGTCCTACAATGAGCAGTTCTTC
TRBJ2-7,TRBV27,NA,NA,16,CASSLLGRDGSYGQYF,TGTGCCAGCAGTTTATTGGGCAGGGATGGGTCTTACGGGCAGTACTTC
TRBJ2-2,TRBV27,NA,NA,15,CASSRNREGSGELFF,TGTGCCAGCAGCAGAAACAGGGAAGGGTCCGGGGAGCTGTTTTTT
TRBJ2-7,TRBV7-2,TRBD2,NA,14,CASSLGLAGSEQYF,TGTGCCAGCAGCTTGGGACTAGCGGGGTCCGAGCAGTACTTC
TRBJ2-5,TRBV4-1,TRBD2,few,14,CASSQRLAQETQYF,TGCGCCAGCAGCCAACGACTAGCTCAAGAGACCCAGTACTTC
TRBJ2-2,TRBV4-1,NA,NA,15,CASSQDRSNTGELFF,TGCGCCAGCAGCCAAGACAGATCGAACACCGGGGAGCTGTTTTTT
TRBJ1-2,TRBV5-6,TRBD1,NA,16,CASSSWTGVTIYGYTF,TGTGCCAGCAGCTCTTGGACAGGGGTGACTATCTATGGCTACACCTTC
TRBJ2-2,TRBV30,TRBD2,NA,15,CAWSRAGADTGELFF,TGTGCCTGGAGTCGGGCGGGAGCTGACACCGGGGAGCTGTTTTTT
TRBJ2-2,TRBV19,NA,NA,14,CASSFTGYTGELFF,TGTGCCAGTAGTTTTACAGGGTACACCGGGGAGCTGTTTTTT
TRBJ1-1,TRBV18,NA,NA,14,CASSPEHPPTEAFF,TGTGCCAGCTCACCGGAGCATCCTCCCACTGAAGCTTTCTTT
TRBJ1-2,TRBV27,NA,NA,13,CASSIQGLGGYTF,TGTGCCAGCAGCATACAGGGTTTGGGTGGCTACACCTTC
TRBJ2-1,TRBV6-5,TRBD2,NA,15,CASSYALAGAIEQFF,TGTGCCAGCAGTTACGCGCTAGCGGGAGCAATTGAGCAGTTCTTC
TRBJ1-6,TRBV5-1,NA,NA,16,CASSLGDNYYDSPLHF,TGCGCCAGCAGCTTGGGGGACAATTATTATGATTCACCCCTCCACTTT
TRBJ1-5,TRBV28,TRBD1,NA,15,CASSRPGGPDQPQHF,TGTGCCAGCAGTCGTCCAGGGGGACCGGATCAGCCCCAGCATTTT
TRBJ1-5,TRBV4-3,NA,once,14,CASSQAGSNQPQHF,TGCGCCAGCAGCCAAGCGGGAAGCAATCAGCCCCAGCATTTT
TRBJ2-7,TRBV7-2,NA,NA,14,CASSLAQGPYEQYF,TGTGCCAGCAGCTTAGCGCAGGGCCCCTACGAGCAGTACTTC
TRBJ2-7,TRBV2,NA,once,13,CASSKGGTGEQYF,TGTGCCAGCAGTAAGGGGGGGACGGGCGAGCAGTACTTC
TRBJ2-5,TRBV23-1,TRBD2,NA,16,CASSPPGTSGSETQYF,TGCGCCAGCAGTCCCCCCGGGACTAGCGGGAGTGAGACCCAGTACTTC
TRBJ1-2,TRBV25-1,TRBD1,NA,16,CASSDISLGQGQGYTF,TGTGCCAGCAGTGACATTTCTCTGGGACAGGGTCAGGGCTACACCTTC
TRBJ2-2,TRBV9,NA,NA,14,CASSAQVSTGELFF,TGTGCCAGCAGCGCGCAGGTTAGCACCGGGGAGCTGTTTTTT
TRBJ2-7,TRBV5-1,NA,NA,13,CASSLVGVYEQYF,TGCGCCAGCAGCTTGGTAGGGGTTTACGAGCAGTACTTC
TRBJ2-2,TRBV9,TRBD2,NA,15,CASSAPGGRTGELFF,TGTGCCAGCAGCGCCCCGGGGGGGCGGACCGGGGAGCTGTTTTTT
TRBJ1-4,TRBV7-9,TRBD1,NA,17,CASSRGQETRTNEKLFF,TGTGCCAGCAGCCGGGGACAGGAGACCCGCACTAATGAAAAACTGTTTTTT
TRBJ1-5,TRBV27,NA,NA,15,CASSLWAGLDQPQHF,TGTGCCAGCAGTTTATGGGCAGGCCTCGATCAGCCCCAGCATTTT
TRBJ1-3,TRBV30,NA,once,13,CASTGNSGNTIYF,TGTGCCTCGACGGGTAACTCTGGAAACACCATATATTTT
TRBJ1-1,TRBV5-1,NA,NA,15,CASSLGGGQTTEAFF,TGCGCCAGCAGCTTGGGTGGTGGACAGACGACTGAAGCTTTCTTT
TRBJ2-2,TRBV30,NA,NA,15,CAWSRRDLSPGELFF,TGTGCCTGGAGTCGCCGGGACTTGAGTCCGGGGGAGCTGTTTTTT
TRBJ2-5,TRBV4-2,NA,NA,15,CASSQDEQHQETQYF,TGTGCCAGCAGCCAAGATGAACAGCACCAAGAGACCCAGTACTTC
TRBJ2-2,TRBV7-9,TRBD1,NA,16,CASSWDRGRNTGELFF,TGTGCCAGCAGTTGGGACAGGGGAAGGAACACCGGGGAGCTGTTTTTT
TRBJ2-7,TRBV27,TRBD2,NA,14,CASMSGTRNHEQYF,TGTGCCAGCATGTCCGGGACTAGGAACCACGAGCAGTACTTC
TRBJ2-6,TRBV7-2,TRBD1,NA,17,CASSSKGQGIGANVLTF,TGTGCCAGCAGCTCAAAGGGACAGGGGATTGGGGCCAACGTCCTGACTTTC
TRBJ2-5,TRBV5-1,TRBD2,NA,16,CASSPGLAGGQETQYF,TGCGCCAGCAGCCCAGGACTAGCGGGAGGACAAGAGACCCAGTACTTC
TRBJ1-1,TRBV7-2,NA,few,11,CASSRGAEAFF,TGTGCCAGCAGCAGGGGCGCTGAAGCTTTCTTT
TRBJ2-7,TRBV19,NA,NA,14,CASSIWPGSLEQYF,TGTGCCAGTAGTATTTGGCCAGGGTCGCTCGAGCAGTACTTC
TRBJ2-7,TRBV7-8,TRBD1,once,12,CASRGQAYEQYF,TGTGCCAGCCGGGGACAGGCCTACGAGCAGTACTTC
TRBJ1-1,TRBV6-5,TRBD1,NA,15,CASSYGTGMNTEAFF,TGTGCCAGCAGTTACGGGACAGGGATGAACACTGAAGCTTTCTTT
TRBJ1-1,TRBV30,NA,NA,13,CAWSLEASTEAFF,TGTGCCTGGAGTCTGGAGGCATCCACTGAAGCTTTCTTT
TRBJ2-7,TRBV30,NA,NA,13,CAWSLGSGGEQYF,TGTGCCTGGAGCCTCGGGTCAGGAGGCGAGCAGTACTTC
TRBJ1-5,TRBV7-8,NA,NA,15,CASSYGPTGNQPQHF,TGTGCCAGCAGCTACGGGCCAACAGGGAATCAGCCCCAGCATTTT
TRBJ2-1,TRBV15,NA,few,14,CATSREQVYNEQFF,TGTGCCACCAGCAGAGAACAGGTCTACAATGAGCAGTTCTTC
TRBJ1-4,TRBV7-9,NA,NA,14,CASSFGGAGEKLFF,TGTGCCAGCAGCTTCGGCGGGGCGGGGGAAAAACTGTTTTTT
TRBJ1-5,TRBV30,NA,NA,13,CAWSVRDWQPQHF,TGTGCCTGGAGTGTCCGGGATTGGCAGCCCCAGCATTTT
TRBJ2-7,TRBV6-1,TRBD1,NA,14,CASRDRGRTYEQYF,TGTGCCAGCAGGGACAGGGGCCGTACCTACGAGCAGTACTTC
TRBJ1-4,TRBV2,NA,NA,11,CAQGGDEKLFF,TGTGCCCAGGGCGGGGATGAAAAACTGTTTTTT
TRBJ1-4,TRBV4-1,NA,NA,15,CASSLSYTENEKLFF,TGCGCCAGCAGCCTCTCGTACACGGAGAATGAAAAACTGTTTTTT
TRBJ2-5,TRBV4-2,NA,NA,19,CASSQEIRSAGCVQETQYF,TGTGCCAGCAGCCAAGAGATCCGATCGGCGGGGTGCGTCCAAGAGACCCAGTACTTC
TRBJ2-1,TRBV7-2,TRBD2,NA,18,CASSLAFPGLAQHNEQFF,TGTGCCAGCAGCTTAGCCTTCCCGGGACTAGCGCAACACAATGAGCAGTTCTTC
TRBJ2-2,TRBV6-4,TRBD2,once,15,CASSDSGGAVGELFF,TGTGCCAGCAGTGACAGCGGGGGGGCGGTCGGGGAGCTGTTTTTT
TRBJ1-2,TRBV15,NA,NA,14,CATSSGAGAYGYTF,TGTGCCACCAGCAGTGGGGCGGGGGCCTATGGCTACACCTTC
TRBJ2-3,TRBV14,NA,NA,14,CASSTGLQADTQYF,TGTGCCAGCAGTACAGGACTACAGGCAGATACGCAGTATTTT
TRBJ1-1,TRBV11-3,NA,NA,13,CASSPDTNTEAFF,TGTGCCAGCAGCCCCGACACGAACACTGAAGCTTTCTTT
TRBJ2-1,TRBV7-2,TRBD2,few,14,CASSLGAGGTEQFF,TGTGCCAGCAGCTTAGGGGCGGGGGGGACTGAGCAGTTCTTC